This is a list of T cell receptor beta chains from one sample in a study of vaccination effects on CD4 cells after COVID-19. These receptors lack a known antigen. The repertoire was sequenced with immunoSEQ multiplex PCR; TCRdb's copy has only in-frame clones and lacks some. The sample comprises about 41,000 clones, around 67% of which are singletons, and roughly 24% rests with the top ten. The material sequenced was CD4+ T cells from PBMCs cultured with HCoV-OC43 spike peptides, taken before COVID-19 vaccination. The origin of the receptors is a human donor who received a COVID-19 vaccine. CDR3s include the opening cysteine and the closing phenylalanine or tryptophan. The order of the fields is J gene, clone size, D gene, V gene, CDR3 protein, CDR3 DNA. A D gene is named only where the DNA matches it firmly. Size is omitted from some rows. Given values are once, few, many or a class for expanded clones.

TRBJ1-6,few,NA,TRBV10-3,CAISEGLGPPGDSPLHF,TGTGCCATCAGTGAGGGGTTGGGGCCCCCAGGAGATTCACCCCTCCACTTT
TRBJ1-3,NA,NA,TRBV14,CASSSGREGNTIYF,TGTGCCAGCAGTTCCGGACGGGAAGGAAACACCATATATTTT
TRBJ2-7,NA,TRBD1,TRBV7-9,CASSTGQGEQYF,TGTGCCAGCAGCACCGGACAGGGAGAGCAGTACTTC
TRBJ2-6,NA,NA,TRBV30,CAWSALYLSGANVLTF,TGTGCCTGGAGCGCCCTTTACCTCTCTGGGGCCAACGTCCTGACTTTC
TRBJ1-1,NA,TRBD1,TRBV27,CASSFWLTTGPGTEAFF,TGTGCCAGCAGTTTCTGGTTAACGACAGGGCCGGGCACTGAAGCTTTCTTT
TRBJ2-1,NA,NA,TRBV7-2,CASSARWGEQFF,TGTGCCAGCAGCGCCCGTTGGGGTGAGCAGTTCTTC
TRBJ2-2,NA,TRBD2,TRBV7-9,CASSRGLAGNTGELFF,TGTGCCAGCAGTCGTGGACTAGCGGGAAACACCGGGGAGCTGTTTTTT
TRBJ1-6,once,NA,TRBV5-1,CASSLALVGLGSPLHF,TGCGCCAGCAGCTTGGCCCTAGTTGGGTTGGGCTCACCCCTCCACTTT
TRBJ1-1,NA,NA,TRBV5-1,CASTQGEGTEAFF,TGCGCCAGCACCCAAGGGGAGGGCACTGAAGCTTTCTTT
TRBJ1-2,NA,NA,TRBV12-3/TRBV12-4,CASSLTLHGYTF,TGTGCCAGCAGTTTAACGCTCCATGGCTACACCTTC